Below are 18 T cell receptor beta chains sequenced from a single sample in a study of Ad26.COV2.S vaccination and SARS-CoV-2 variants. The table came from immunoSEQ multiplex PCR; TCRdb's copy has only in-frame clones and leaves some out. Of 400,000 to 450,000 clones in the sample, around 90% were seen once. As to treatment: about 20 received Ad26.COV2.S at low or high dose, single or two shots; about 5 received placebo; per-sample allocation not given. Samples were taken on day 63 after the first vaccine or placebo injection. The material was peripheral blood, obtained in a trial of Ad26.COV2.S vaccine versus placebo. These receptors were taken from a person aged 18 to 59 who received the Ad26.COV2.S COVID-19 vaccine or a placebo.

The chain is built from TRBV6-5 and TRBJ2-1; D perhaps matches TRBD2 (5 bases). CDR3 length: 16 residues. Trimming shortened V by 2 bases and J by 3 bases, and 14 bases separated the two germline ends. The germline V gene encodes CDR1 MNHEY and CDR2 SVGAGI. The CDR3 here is CASSYGQSGLYNEQFF. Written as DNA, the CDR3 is TGTGCCAGCAGTTACGGTCAGAGCGGACTCTACAATGAGCAGTTCTTC.

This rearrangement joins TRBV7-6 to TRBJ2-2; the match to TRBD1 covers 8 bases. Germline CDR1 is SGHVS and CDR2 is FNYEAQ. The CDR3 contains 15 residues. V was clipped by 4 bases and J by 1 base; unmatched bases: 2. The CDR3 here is CASSSGQGNTGELFF. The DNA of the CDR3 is TGTGCCAGCAGCTCCGGACAGGGGAACACCGGGGAGCTGTTTTTT. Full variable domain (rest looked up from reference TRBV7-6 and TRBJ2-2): GAGVSQSPRYKVTKRGQDVALRCDPISGHVSLYWYRQALGQGPEFLTYFNYEAQQDKSGLPNDRFSAERPEGSISTLTIQRTEQRDSAMYRCASSSGQGNTGELFFGEGSRLTVL.

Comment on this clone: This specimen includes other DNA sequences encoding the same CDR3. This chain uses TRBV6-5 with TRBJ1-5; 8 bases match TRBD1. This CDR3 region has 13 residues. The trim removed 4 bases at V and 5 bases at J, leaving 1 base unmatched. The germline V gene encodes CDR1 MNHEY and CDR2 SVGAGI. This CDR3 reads CASSSQGDQPQHF. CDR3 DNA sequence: TGTGCCAGCAGTTCACAGGGGGATCAGCCCCAGCATTTT.

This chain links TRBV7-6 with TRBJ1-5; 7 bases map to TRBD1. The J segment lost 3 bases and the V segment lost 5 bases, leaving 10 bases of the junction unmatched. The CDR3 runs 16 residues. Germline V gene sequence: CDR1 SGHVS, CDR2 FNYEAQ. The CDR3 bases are TGTGCCAGCAGCCCTAAATTGGGACAGATCAATCAGCCCCAGCATTTT. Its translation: CASSPKLGQINQPQHF.

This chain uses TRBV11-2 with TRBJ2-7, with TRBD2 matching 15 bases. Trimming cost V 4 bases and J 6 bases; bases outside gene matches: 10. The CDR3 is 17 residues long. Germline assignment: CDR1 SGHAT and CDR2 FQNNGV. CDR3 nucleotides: TGTGCCAGCAGCTCCCGGACTAGCGGGAGGGCCCTCTCCGAGCAGTACTTC. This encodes CASSSRTSGRALSEQYF. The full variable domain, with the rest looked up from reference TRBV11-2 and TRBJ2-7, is EAGVAQSPRYKIIEKRQSVAFWCNPISGHATLYWYQQILGQGPKLLIQFQNNGVVDDSQLPKDRFSAERLKGVDSTLKIQPAKLEDSAVYLCASSSRTSGRALSEQYFGPGTRLTVT.

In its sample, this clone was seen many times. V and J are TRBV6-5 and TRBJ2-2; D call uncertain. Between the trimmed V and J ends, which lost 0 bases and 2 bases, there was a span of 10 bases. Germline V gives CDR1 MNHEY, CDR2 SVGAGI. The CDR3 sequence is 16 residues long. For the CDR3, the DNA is TGTGCCAGCAGTTACTCAGGCAGGCCTAACACCGGGGAGCTGTTTTTT. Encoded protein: CASSYSGRPNTGELFF.

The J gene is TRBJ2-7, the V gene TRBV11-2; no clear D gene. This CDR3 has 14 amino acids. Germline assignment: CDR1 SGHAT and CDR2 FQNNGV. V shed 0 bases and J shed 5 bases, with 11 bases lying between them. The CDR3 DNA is TGTGCCAGCAGCTTAGATAGCTTTGAAGACGAGCAGTACTTC. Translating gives CASSLDSFEDEQYF.

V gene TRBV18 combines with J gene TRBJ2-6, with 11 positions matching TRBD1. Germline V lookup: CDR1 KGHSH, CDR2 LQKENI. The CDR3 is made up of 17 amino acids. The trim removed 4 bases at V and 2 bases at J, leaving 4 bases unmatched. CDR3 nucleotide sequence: TGTGCCAGCTCACGCGGGACAGGGGGAACTGGGGCCAACGTCCTGACTTTC. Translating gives CASSRGTGGTGANVLTF. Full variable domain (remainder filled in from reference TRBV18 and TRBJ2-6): NAGVMQNPRHLVRRRGQEARLRCSPMKGHSHVYWYRQLPEEGLKFMVYLQKENIIDESGMPKERFSAEFPKEGPSILRIQQVVRGDSAAYFCASSRGTGGTGANVLTFGAGSRLTVL.

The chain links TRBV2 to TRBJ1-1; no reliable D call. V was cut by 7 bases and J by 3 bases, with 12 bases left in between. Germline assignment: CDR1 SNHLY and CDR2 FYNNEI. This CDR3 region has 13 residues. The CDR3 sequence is CASKKRLDTEAFF. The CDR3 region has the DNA TGTGCCAGCAAGAAGAGACTGGACACTGAAGCTTTCTTT.

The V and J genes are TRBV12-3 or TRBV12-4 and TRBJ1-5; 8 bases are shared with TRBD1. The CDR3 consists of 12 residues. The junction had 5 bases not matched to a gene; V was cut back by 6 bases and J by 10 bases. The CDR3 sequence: CASRQGGSPQHF. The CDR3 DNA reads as TGTGCCAGCAGACAGGGGGGGTCTCCCCAGCATTTT.

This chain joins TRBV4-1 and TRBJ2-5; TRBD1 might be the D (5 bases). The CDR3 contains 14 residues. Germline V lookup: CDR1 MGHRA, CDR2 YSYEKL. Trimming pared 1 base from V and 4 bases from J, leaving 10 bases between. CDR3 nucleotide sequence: TGCGCCAGCAGCCAAGTGGACACCCCAGAGACCCAGTACTTC. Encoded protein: CASSQVDTPETQYF.

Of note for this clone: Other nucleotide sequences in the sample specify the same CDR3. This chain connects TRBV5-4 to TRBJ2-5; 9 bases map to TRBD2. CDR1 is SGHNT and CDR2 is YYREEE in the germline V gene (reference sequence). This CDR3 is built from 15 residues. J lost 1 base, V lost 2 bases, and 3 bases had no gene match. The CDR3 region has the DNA TGTGCCAGCAGCTTTAGCGGGAGTCCCCAAGAGACCCAGTACTTC. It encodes CASSFSGSPQETQYF. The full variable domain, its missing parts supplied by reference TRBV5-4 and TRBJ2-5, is ETGVTQSPTHLIKTRGQQVTLRCSSQSGHNTVSWYQQALGQGPQFIFQYYREEENGRGNFPPRFSGLQFPNYSSELNVNALELDDSALYLCASSFSGSPQETQYFGPGTRLLVL.

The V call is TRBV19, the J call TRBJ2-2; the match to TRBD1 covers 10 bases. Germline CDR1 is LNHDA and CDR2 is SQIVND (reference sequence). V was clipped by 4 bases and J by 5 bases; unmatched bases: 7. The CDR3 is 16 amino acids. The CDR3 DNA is TGTGCCAGTAGTACTGGGACAGGGGTTCGTACCGGGGAGCTGTTTTTT. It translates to CASSTGTGVRTGELFF.

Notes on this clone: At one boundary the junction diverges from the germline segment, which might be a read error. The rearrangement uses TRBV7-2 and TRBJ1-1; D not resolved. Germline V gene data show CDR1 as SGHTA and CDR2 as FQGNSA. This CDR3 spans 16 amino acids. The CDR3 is CASSLDNRALNTEAFF. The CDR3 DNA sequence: TGTGCCAGCAGTTTAGACAACCGCGCACTGAACACTGAAGCTTTCTTT.

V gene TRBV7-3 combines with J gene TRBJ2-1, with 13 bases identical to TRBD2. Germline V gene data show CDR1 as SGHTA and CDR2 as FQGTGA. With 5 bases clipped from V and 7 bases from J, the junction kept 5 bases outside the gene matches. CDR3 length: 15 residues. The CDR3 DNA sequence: TGTGCCAGCAGCGGACTAGCGGGAGAGAATAATGAGCAGTTCTTC. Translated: CASSGLAGENNEQFF.

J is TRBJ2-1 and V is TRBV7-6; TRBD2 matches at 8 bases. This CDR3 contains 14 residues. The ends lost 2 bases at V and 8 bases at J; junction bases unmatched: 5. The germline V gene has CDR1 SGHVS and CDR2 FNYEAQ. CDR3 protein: CASSLSGTRHEQFF. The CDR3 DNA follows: TGTGCCAGCAGCTTATCTGGGACTAGGCATGAGCAGTTCTTC.

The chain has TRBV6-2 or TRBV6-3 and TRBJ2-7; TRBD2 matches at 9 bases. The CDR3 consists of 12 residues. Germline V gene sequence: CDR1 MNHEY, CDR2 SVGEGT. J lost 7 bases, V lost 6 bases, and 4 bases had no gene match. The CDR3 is CASSSAGGEQYF. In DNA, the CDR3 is TGTGCCAGCAGCTCCGCGGGGGGGGAGCAGTACTTC.

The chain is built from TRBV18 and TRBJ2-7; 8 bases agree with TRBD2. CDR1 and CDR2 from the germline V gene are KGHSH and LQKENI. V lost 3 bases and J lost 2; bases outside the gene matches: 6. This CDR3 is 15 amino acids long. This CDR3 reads CASSPSGGVPYEQYF. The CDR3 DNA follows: TGTGCCAGCTCACCGTCGGGAGGGGTTCCCTACGAGCAGTACTTC.